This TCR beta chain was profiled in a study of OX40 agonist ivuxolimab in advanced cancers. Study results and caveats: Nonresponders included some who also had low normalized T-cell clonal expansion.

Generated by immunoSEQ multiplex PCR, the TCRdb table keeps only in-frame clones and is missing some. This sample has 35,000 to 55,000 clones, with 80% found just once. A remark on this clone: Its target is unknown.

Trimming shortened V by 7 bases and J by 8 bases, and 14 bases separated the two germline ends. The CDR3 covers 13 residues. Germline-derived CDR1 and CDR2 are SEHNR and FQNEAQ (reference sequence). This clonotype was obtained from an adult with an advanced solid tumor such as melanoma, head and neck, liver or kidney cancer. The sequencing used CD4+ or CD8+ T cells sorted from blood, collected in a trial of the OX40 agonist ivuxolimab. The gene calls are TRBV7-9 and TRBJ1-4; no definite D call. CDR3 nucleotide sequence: TGTGCCAGCATCTGGGAGACTGGGGAAAAACTGTTTTTT. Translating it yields CASIWETGEKLFF.